What follows is one TCR beta chain and its context. Germline lookup yields CDR1 MGHRA and CDR2 YSYEKL. CDR3 length: 18 amino acids. V shed 6 bases and J shed 0 bases, with 21 bases lying between them. The data belong to a study of T cell changes during pregnancy in multiple sclerosis. Only in-frame clones appear in the TCRdb table, and some are missing; sequencing was by immunoSEQ multiplex PCR. The table has 35,000 to 45,000 clones, 80% to 95% seen once; the top ten hold approximately 0.41%. Sequencing used CD4+ T cells from peripheral blood mononuclear cells, obtained in the third trimester of pregnancy. The chain combines TRBV4-1 with TRBJ1-3, with D tentatively TRBD1 (6 bases). The sequence was obtained from a female donor with multiple sclerosis, enrolled in a pregnancy study. Here the CDR3 reads CASSRAYPQGGSGNTIYF. In DNA form, the CDR3 reads TGCGCCAGCAGTCGCGCGTACCCACAGGGTGGCTCTGGAAACACCATATATTTT.